This TCR beta chain originates from a study of siplizumab effects on memory and regulatory T cells. The method was immunoSEQ multiplex PCR; TCRdb's version includes in-frame clones alone and lacks a portion of them. The sample shows fewer than 120,000 clones, roughly 90% of them seen only once. Trimming shortened V by 6 bases and J by 10 bases, and 16 bases separated the two germline ends. CDR1 and CDR2 from the germline V gene are SGHDT and YYEEEE. The CDR3 is 12 residues long. The chain employs TRBV5-6 and TRBJ1-2, with D perhaps matching TRBD1 (6 bases). This TCR was recovered from a human donor in good health. The material sequenced was CD4+ T cells sorted from blood. The CDR3 loop reads CASTVSRTAYTF. DNA of the CDR3: TGTGCCAGCACCGTGTCCCGGACAGCCTACACCTTC.